Below, 11 T cell receptor beta chains from the same sample are listed, as sequenced in a study of Ad26.COV2.S vaccination and SARS-CoV-2 variants. Regarding treatment: around 19 received Ad26.COV2.S at low or high dose, single or two shots; about 5 received placebo; per-sample allocation not given. Following the first vaccine or placebo injection, samples were taken on day 63. Sequencing used immunoSEQ multiplex PCR; TCRdb keeps in-frame clones, though not all of them. The sample holds over 250,000 clones; about 90% are singletons and the top ten take around 3.5%. Sequenced here: peripheral blood, sampled in a trial of Ad26.COV2.S vaccine versus placebo. The receptors originated from a person between 18 and 65 years old who received the Ad26.COV2.S COVID-19 vaccine or a placebo.

The J gene is TRBJ1-2, the V gene TRBV12-5; D ambiguous. The germline V and J ends were trimmed by 7 bases and 7 bases, with 16 bases remaining between them. The germline V gene has CDR1 LGHNT and CDR2 FRNRAP. This CDR3 has 13 amino acids. The CDR3 DNA reads TGTGCTAGTGTCACACCCCCTCGGGGTGGCTACACCTTC. It codes for CASVTPPRGGYTF.

In DNA, the CDR3 is TGTGCCAGCAGCCCGTGGGGGTTTTCGTCAGGCTACACCTTC. Translated: CASSPWGFSSGYTF. The J gene is TRBJ1-2, the V gene TRBV3-1 (or the pseudogene TRBV3-2); tentative D call: TRBD1 (5 bases). Germline CDR1 is LGHDT and CDR2 is YNNKEL (reference sequence). The CDR3 is made up of 14 amino acids. V was trimmed by 4 bases and J by 8 bases, leaving 17 bases between them.

The chain links TRBV18 to TRBJ2-2; 11 bases are shared with TRBD2. V shed 6 bases and J 6 bases; nucleotides not matched to a gene: 6. The CDR3 loop spans 15 amino acids. Germline CDR1 is KGHSH and CDR2 is LQKENI. For the CDR3, the DNA is TGTGCCAGCTCGACCGGGACTAGCGGAGCCGGGGAGCTGTTTTTT. Translation: CASSTGTSGAGELFF.

This clone was seen once. V gene TRBV6-2 or TRBV6-3 combines with J gene TRBJ2-3; 7 bases map to TRBD2. CDR1 is MNHEY and CDR2 is SVGEGT in the germline V gene. The CDR3 extends over 15 amino acids. J was trimmed by 2 bases and V by 3 bases; bases with no gene match: 5. DNA of the CDR3: TGTGCCAGCAGTTATGGTAGCGGGTTCACAGATACGCAGTATTTT. It is translated as CASSYGSGFTDTQYF.

This chain links TRBV10-1 with TRBJ2-7; TRBD2 might be the D (5 bases). CDR3 size: 13 residues. Trimming left V 3 bases short and J 7 bases short, with 13 bases between. From germline, CDR1 is WNHNN and CDR2 SYGVQD (reference sequence). The CDR3 DNA is TGCGCCAGCAGTGAAGTCTTCACGGGGGAGCAGTACTTC. It translates to CASSEVFTGEQYF.

This clone occurred a few times. This rearrangement joins TRBV6-2 or TRBV6-3 to TRBJ1-1, with D maybe TRBD1 (5 bases). Trimming removed 2 bases from V and 4 bases from J, with 8 bases in between. The CDR3 loop spans 13 amino acids. Germline loops: CDR1 MNHEY, CDR2 SVGEGT. In nucleotides, the CDR3 is TGTGCCAGCAGTTACACACAGGTCACTGAAGCTTTCTTT. Amino acid sequence: CASSYTQVTEAFF.

This clone was detected once. The CDR3 DNA sequence: TGTGCCAGCAGCAACGGACCCGATCGTGAGCAGTTCTTC. This encodes CASSNGPDREQFF. The chain is built from TRBV7-2 and TRBJ2-1; no clear D. The CDR3 spans 13 residues. Germline V gives CDR1 SGHTA, CDR2 FQGNSA. V shed 5 bases and J shed 9 bases, with 14 bases lying between them.

This sequence joins TRBV9 and TRBJ2-1; 9 bases map to TRBD2. The V gene end was trimmed by 0 bases and the J gene end by 3 bases; junction bases not matched to a gene: 1. This CDR3 is 15 amino acids long. Germline assignment: CDR1 SGDLS and CDR2 YYNGEE. The CDR3 is CASSVGLAVYNEQFF. The CDR3 DNA follows: TGTGCCAGCAGCGTAGGACTAGCGGTCTACAATGAGCAGTTCTTC.

The V call is TRBV30, the J call TRBJ2-7; D may be TRBD2 (6 bases). With 3 bases removed from V and 1 base from J, the gap between germline ends came to 16 bases. This CDR3 is built from 15 residues. Germline V gene sequence: CDR1 GTSNPN, CDR2 SVGIG (reference sequence). The CDR3 is CAWRRDSWISYEQYF. Here the CDR3 DNA reads TGTGCCTGGAGAAGGGACTCTTGGATTTCCTACGAGCAGTACTTC.

CDR3 DNA sequence: TGTGCCAGCAGTTACCCCGTAGTCAAAAAGACCCAGTACTTC. Translating gives CASSYPVVKKTQYF. The chain is built from TRBV6-8 and TRBJ2-5, with D unresolved. Germline V gives CDR1 MNHGY, CDR2 SAAAGT. Trimming took off 2 bases at V and 6 bases at J, with 13 bases between the two ends. This CDR3 is 14 amino acids long.

This clone showed up just once. The chain combines TRBV3-1 (or the pseudogene TRBV3-2) with TRBJ2-1, with D perhaps TRBD2 (6 bases). The CDR3 runs to 15 residues. Germline V gives CDR1 LGHDT, CDR2 YNNKEL (reference sequence). The V end was cut by 5 bases, the J end by 2 bases, with 13 bases between. The CDR3 coding sequence is TGTGCCAGCAGCTCCGCCGGAGGGCCCTACAATGAGCAGTTCTTC. This codes for CASSSAGGPYNEQFF.